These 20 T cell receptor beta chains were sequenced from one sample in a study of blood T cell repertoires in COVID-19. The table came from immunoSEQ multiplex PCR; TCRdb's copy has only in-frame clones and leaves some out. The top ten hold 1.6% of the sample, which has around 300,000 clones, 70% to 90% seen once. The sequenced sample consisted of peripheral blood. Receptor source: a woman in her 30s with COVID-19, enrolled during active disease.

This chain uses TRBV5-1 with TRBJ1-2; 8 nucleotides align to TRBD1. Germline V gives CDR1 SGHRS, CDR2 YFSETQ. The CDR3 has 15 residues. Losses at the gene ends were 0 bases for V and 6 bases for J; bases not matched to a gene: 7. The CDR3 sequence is CASSLGPDRGDGYTF. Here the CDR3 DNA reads TGCGCCAGCAGCTTGGGCCCCGACAGGGGAGATGGCTACACCTTC.

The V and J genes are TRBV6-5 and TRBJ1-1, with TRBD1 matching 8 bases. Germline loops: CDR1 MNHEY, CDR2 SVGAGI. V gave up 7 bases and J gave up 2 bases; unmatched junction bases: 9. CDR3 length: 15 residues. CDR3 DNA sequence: TGTGCCAGCAAGGACAGGGCCTTCTTCAACACTGAAGCTTTCTTT. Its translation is CASKDRAFFNTEAFF.

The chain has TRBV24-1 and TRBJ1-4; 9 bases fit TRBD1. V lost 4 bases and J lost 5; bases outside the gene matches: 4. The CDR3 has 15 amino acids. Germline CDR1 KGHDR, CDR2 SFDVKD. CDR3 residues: CATSDPGQGNEKLFF. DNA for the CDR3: TGTGCCACCAGTGACCCGGGACAGGGCAATGAAAAACTGTTTTTT.

CDR3 protein: CATSPQGLDIQYF. The CDR3 DNA is TGTGCCACCAGCCCACAGGGGTTGGACATTCAGTACTTC. The J gene is TRBJ2-4, the V gene TRBV24-1; 7 bases map to TRBD1. Germline V gene sequence: CDR1 KGHDR, CDR2 SFDVKD. V lost 7 bases, J lost 8 bases, and 7 bases stayed unmatched. The CDR3 is made up of 13 amino acids.

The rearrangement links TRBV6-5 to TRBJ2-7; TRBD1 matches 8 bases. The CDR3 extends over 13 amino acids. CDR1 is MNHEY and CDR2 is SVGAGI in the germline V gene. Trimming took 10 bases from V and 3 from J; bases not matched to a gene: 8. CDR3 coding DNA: TGTGCCATCCAAAGGACAGGGTTCTACGAGCAGTACGTC. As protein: CAIQRTGFYEQYV.

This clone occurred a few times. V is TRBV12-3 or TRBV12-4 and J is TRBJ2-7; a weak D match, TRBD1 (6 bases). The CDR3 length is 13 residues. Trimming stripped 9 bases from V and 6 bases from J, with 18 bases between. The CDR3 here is CASSRDTAREQYF. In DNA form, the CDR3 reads TGTGCCAGTAGCCGGGACACTGCGCGCGAGCAGTACTTC.

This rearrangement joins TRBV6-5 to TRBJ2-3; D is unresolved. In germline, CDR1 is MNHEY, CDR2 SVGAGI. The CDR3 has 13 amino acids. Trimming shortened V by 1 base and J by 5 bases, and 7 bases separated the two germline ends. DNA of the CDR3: TGTGCCAGCAGTTACTGGCCAGGAGATACGCAGTATTTT. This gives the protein CASSYWPGDTQYF.

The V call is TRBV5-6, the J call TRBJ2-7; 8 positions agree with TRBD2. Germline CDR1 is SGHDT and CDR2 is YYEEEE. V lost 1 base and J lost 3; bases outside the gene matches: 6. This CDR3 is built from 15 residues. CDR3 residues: CASSLIVGGDYEQYF. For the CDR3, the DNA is TGTGCCAGCAGCTTGATCGTCGGGGGGGACTACGAGCAGTACTTC.

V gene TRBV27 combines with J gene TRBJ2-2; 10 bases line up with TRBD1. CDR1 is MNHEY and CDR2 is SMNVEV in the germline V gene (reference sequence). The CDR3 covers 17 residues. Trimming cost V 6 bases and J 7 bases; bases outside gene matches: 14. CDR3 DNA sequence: TGTGCCAGCAGCACCAACCGGGACAGGGGTATTCTCGGGGAGCTGTTTTTT. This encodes CASSTNRDRGILGELFF.

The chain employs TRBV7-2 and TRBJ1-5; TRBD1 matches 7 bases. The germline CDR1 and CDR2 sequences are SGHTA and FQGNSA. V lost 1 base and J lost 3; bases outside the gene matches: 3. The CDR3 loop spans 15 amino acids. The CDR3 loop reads CASSLEGTVNQPQHF. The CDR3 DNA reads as TGTGCCAGCAGCTTAGAAGGGACAGTCAATCAGCCCCAGCATTTT.

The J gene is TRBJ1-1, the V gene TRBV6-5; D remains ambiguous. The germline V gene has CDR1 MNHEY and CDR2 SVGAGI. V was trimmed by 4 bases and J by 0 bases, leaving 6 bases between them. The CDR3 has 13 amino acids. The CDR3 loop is CASSSGLNTEAFF. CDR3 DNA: TGTGCCAGCAGTTCCGGGTTGAACACTGAAGCTTTCTTT.

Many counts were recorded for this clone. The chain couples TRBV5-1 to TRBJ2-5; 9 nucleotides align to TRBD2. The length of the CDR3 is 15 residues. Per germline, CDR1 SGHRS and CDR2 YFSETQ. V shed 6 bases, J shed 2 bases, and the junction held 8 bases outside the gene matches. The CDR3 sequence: CASTNPTSGQETQYF. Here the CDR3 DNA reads TGCGCCAGCACCAACCCCACTAGCGGGCAAGAGACCCAGTACTTC.

As DNA, the CDR3 is TGTGCCAGCAGTTTCAACAGGGGCCCCTACGAGCAGTACTTC. This gives the protein CASSFNRGPYEQYF. The chain joins TRBV11-3 to TRBJ2-7; TRBD1 aligns across 7 bases. Germline V gene lookup returns CDR1 SGHNT and CDR2 YENEEA. V lost 6 bases, J lost 2 bases, and 7 bases stayed unmatched. CDR3 length equals 14 residues.

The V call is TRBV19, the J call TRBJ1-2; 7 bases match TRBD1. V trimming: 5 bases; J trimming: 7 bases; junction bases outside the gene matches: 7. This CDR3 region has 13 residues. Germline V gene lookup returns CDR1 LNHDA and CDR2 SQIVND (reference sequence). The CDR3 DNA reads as TGTGCCAGTAGTTTCCGACAGGGCTTTGGCTACACCTTC. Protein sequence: CASSFRQGFGYTF. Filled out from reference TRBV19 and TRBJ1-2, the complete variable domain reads DGGITQSPKYLFRKEGQNVTLSCEQNLNHDAMYWYRQDPGQGLRLIYYSQIVNDFQKGDIAEGYSVSREKKESFPLTVTSAQKNPTAFYLCASSFRQGFGYTFGSGTRLTVV.

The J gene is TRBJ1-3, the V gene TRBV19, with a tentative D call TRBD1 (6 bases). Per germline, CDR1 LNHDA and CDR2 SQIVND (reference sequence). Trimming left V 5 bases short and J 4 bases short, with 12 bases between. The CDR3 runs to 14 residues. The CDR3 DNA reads TGTGCCAGTAGTCAAACAGGGTCCGGAAACACCATATATTTT. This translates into CASSQTGSGNTIYF. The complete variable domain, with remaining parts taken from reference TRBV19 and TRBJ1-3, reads DGGITQSPKYLFRKEGQNVTLSCEQNLNHDAMYWYRQDPGQGLRLIYYSQIVNDFQKGDIAEGYSVSREKKESFPLTVTSAQKNPTAFYLCASSQTGSGNTIYFGEGSWLTVV.

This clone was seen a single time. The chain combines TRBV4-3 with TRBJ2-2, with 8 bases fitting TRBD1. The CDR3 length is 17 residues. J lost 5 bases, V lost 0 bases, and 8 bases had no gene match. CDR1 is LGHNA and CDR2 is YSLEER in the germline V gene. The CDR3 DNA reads TGCGCCAGCAGCCAAGACCCTACAGGGGGTGGAACCGGGGAGCTGTTTTTT. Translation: CASSQDPTGGGTGELFF.

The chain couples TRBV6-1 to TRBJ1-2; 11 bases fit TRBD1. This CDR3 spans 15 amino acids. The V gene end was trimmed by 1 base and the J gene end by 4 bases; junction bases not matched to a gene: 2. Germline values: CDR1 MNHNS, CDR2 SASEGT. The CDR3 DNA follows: TGTGCCAGCAGTGAAGGGACAGGGGGCTTCTATGGCTACACCTTC. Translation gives CASSEGTGGFYGYTF.

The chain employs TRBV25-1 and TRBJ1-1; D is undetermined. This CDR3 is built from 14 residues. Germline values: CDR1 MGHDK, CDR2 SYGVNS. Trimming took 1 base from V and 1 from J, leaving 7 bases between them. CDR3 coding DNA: TGTGCCAGCAGTGAATTTACTCAGAACACTGAAGCTTTCTTT. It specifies CASSEFTQNTEAFF.

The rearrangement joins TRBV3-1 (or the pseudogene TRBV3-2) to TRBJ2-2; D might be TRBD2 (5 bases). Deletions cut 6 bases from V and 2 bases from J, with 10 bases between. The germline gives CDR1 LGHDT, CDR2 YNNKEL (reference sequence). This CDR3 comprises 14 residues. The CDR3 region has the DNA TGTGCCAGCAGACGGACTGACAACACCGGGGAGCTGTTTTTT. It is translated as CASRRTDNTGELFF.

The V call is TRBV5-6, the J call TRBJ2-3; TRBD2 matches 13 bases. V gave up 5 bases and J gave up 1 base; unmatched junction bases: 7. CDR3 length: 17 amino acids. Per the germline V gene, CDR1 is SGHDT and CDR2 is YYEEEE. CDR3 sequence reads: CASRSVGLAGGTDTQYF. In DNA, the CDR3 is TGTGCCAGCAGGAGCGTAGGACTAGCGGGGGGCACAGATACGCAGTATTTT.